This record covers a single T cell receptor beta chain. Donors showed nominal health when sampled, although they likely had unrecorded immune exposures. The PCR had 60 Vbeta and 13 Jbeta primers. Method: immunoSEQ multiplex PCR; TCRdb's copy keeps in-frame clones and lacks some. The sample lists about 160,000 clones, 75% to 90% seen once, with under 2% in the top ten. These data belong to a study of cytomegalovirus exposure and HLA in healthy donors. The V end was cut by 3 bases, the J end by 7 bases, with 15 bases between. The length of the CDR3 is 15 residues. CDR1 is MNHEY, CDR2 SVGAGI, per germline.

V gene TRBV6-5 combines with J gene TRBJ1-4; TRBD1 might be the D (5 bases). The TCR sequence derives from a woman aged 18-30 years in good health and CMV-seronegative. The specimen was PBMCs. The CDR3 protein is CASSYRRPGGEKLFF. CDR3 nucleotide sequence: TGTGCCAGCAGTTATCGGAGACCCGGGGGTGAAAAACTGTTTTTT.